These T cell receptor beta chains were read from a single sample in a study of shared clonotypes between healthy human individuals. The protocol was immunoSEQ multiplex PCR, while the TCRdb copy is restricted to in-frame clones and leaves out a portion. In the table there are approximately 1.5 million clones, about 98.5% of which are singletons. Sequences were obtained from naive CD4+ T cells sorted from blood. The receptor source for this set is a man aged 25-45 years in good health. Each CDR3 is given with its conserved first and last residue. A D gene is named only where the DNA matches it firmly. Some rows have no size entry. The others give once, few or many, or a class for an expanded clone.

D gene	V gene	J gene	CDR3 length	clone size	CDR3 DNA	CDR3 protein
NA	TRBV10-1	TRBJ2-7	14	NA	TGCGCCAGCAGTGAAACCGGGAGCGCCTACGAGCAGTACTTC	CASSETGSAYEQYF
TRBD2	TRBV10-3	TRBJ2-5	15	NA	TGTGCCATCAGTGCAAACCGGGGGGGGTTGGAGACCCAGTACTTC	CAISANRGGLETQYF
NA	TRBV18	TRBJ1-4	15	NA	TGTGCCAGCTCACCGTTGGGCGGAACAATTGAAAAACTGTTTTTT	CASSPLGGTIEKLFF
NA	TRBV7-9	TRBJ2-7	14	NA	TGTGCCAGCAGCGGCCCGGGACCGGCCGGCGAGCAGTACTTC	CASSGPGPAGEQYF
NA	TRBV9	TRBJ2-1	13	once	TGTGCCAGCAGCGTAGTTGACGGGAGCGAGCAGTTCTTC	CASSVVDGSEQFF
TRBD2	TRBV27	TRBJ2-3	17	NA	TGTGCCAGCAGTACCAGAGGGGGACTAGCGGGACCAGATACGCAGTATTTT	CASSTRGGLAGPDTQYF
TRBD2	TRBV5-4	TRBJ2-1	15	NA	TGTGCCAGCAGCTACGGGACTAGCGGGAGCGATGAGCAGTTCTTC	CASSYGTSGSDEQFF
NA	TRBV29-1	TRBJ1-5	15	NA	TGCAGCGTTGAAGCAGATTCCTATAGCAATCAGCCCCAGCATTTT	CSVEADSYSNQPQHF
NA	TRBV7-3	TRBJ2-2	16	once	TGTGCCAGCAGCTTAATAGCGGCGCAGAACACCGGGGAGCTGTTTTTT	CASSLIAAQNTGELFF
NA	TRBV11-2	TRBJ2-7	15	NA	TGTGCCAGCAGCCCCACAGGGCGGCCCCAATACGAGCAGTACTTC	CASSPTGRPQYEQYF
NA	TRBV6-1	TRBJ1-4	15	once	TGTGCCAGCAGTGACGGGCGGGCAGGGGTCGAAAAACTGTTTTTT	CASSDGRAGVEKLFF
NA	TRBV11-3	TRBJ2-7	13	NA	TGTGCCAGCAGCCTTCTTGCAAGCGGTGAGCAGTACTTC	CASSLLASGEQYF
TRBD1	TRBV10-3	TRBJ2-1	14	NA	TGTGCCATCAGTACCGGGACAGGGAGCCATGAGCAGTTCTTC	CAISTGTGSHEQFF
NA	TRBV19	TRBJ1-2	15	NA	TGTGTCAGTAGTATTTCTCGGCAGGTGCACTATGGCTACACCTTC	CVSSISRQVHYGYTF
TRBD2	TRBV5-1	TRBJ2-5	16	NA	TGCGCCAGCAGCTTGTCATTAGCGGGAGTGTTAGAGACCCAGTACTTC	CASSLSLAGVLETQYF
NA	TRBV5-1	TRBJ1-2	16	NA	TGCGCCAGCAGCTTGGCATCAGGAGACAGGCTTTATGGCTACACCTTC	CASSLASGDRLYGYTF
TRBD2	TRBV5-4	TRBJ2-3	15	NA	TGTGCCAGCAGCTTGAAGCGGGAGGGTGCAGATACGCAGTATTTT	CASSLKREGADTQYF
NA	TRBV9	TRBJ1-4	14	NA	TGTGCCAGCAGCGTACAGGTCACTAATGAAAAACTGTTTTTT	CASSVQVTNEKLFF
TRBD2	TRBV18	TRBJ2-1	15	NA	TGTGCCAGCTCACCACCGAGCGGGAGAGACGGTGAGCAGTTCTTC	CASSPPSGRDGEQFF
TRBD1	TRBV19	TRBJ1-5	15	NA	TGTGCCAGCCAAAGGGGACAGGGAGGCAGCCAGCCCCAGCATTTT	CASQRGQGGSQPQHF
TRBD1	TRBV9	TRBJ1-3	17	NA	TGTGCCAGCAGCGCCAGAGCAGGGGGACAGAAGGGAAACACCATATATTTT	CASSARAGGQKGNTIYF
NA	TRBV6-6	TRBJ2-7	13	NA	TGTGCCAGCAGCAGGGCCATTTACAACGAGCAGTACTTC	CASSRAIYNEQYF
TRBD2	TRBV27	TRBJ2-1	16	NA	TGTGCCAGCAGTCAACCTAGCGGGCCTTGGGGCACTGAGCAGTTCTTC	CASSQPSGPWGTEQFF
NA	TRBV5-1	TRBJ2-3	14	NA	TGCGCCAGCAATGACGGGAGAGAAGCAGATACGCAGTATTTT	CASNDGREADTQYF
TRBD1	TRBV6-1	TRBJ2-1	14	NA	TGTGCCAGCAGTTGGACAGGGTTGGGCAATGAGCAGTTCTTC	CASSWTGLGNEQFF
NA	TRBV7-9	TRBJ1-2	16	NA	TGTGCCAGCAGCTTGGATTGGCCAGGGGACGTGGATGGCTACACCTTC	CASSLDWPGDVDGYTF
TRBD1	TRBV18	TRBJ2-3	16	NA	TGTGCCAGCTCCCCGGGTGGGACAGTTGGCACAGATACGCAGTATTTT	CASSPGGTVGTDTQYF
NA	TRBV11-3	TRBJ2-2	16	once	TGTGCCAGCAGCTTACGCCTCGGACAGTATACCGGGGAGCTGTTTTTT	CASSLRLGQYTGELFF
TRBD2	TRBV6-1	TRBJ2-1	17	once	TGTGCCAGCAGTGAATTCCCCGCTAGCGGGAGCTACAATGAGCAGTTCTTC	CASSEFPASGSYNEQFF
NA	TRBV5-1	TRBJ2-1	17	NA	TGCGCCAGCAGCTTGGCGGCTAGAAGCACCTCCTACAATGAGCAGTTCTTC	CASSLAARSTSYNEQFF
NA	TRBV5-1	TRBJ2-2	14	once	TGCGCCAGCAGCTTGTCACTTGACACCGGGGAGCTGTTTTTT	CASSLSLDTGELFF
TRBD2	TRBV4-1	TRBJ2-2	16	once	TGCGCCAGCAGTACGAAAACGGGAGGGAGCACCGGGGAGCTGTTTTTT	CASSTKTGGSTGELFF
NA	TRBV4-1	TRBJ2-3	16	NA	TGCGCCAGCAGCCAAGTGGGAACTGGAAGTCTGGATACGCAGTATTTT	CASSQVGTGSLDTQYF
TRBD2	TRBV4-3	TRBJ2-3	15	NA	TGCGCCAGCAGCCAAGACCAGCGGGGAGGAGATACGCAGTATTTT	CASSQDQRGGDTQYF
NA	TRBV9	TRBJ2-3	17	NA	TGTGCCAGCAGCCTCGTAGAGAGGGAAGATCTAGGAAATACGCAGTATTTT	CASSLVEREDLGNTQYF
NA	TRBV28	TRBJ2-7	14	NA	TGTGCCAGCAGACACCGGGACTCGCAGTACGAGCAGTACTTC	CASRHRDSQYEQYF
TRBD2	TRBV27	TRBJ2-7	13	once	TGTGCCAGCAGTCCTAGGGAGGGGTACGAGCAGTACTTC	CASSPREGYEQYF
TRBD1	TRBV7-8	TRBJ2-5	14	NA	TGTGCCAGCAGCCCGGGACAGATCCAAGAGACCCAGTACTTC	CASSPGQIQETQYF
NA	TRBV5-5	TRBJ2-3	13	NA	TGTGCCAGCAGCTTGGGTGGCACAGATACGCAGTATTTT	CASSLGGTDTQYF
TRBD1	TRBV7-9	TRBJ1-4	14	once	TGTGCCAGCACCCGGGGACAGGGGAATGAAAAACTGTTTTTT	CASTRGQGNEKLFF
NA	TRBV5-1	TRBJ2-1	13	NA	TGCGCCAGCAGCTTGATAGGGTTCAATGAGCAGTTCTTC	CASSLIGFNEQFF